This T cell receptor (beta chain) was documented in a study of beta chain features in type 1 diabetes (dated by TCRdb to about 2018). Context from the whole study: No differences in mean age, gender distribution, total cell number or subset yield were found between patients and healthy donors. Across all samples, some 110,000,000 sorted cells were examined, and cell number per subset correlated strongly with RNA yield. In the study, TCRB repertoires of sorted circulating CD4+ T cell subsets from recently diagnosed type 1 diabetes patients were compared with those of matched healthy donors. Whereas all 28 donors provided naive and central memory subsets, regulatory and stem cell-like memory subsets were isolated from just 8 patients and roughly 8 healthy donors. Paper-wide results and their limitations: The naive, central memory and regulatory TCRB repertoires appeared to resemble one another more closely among patients than among healthy donors. In all four CD4+ subsets, TCRB CDR3 length was moderately but significantly shorter in type 1 diabetes patients. At VDJ recombination sites, type 1 diabetes patients had fewer insertions and more deleted nucleotides, which implies abnormalities in thymic rearrangement. Sequencing cDNA rather than genomic DNA could over-represent highly expressing activated cells, although activation and CD3 levels did not differ between groups. Because the HLA sub-analyses included only small numbers of individuals, any influence of HLA type on TCRB rearrangement was left unresolved. Shorter templates might have been favored by PCR, but patient and control samples were amplified and corrected together, so both groups would have been affected equally by any skew.

All of the isolated RNA was reverse transcribed with the High Capacity cDNA Reverse Transcription Kit, so expressed TCRB transcripts were sequenced. Deep immunoSEQ sequencing was applied to naive, central memory and regulatory T cell samples, giving an average of roughly 3.5 million total reads per sample. After sorted cells were lysed in RLT buffer, RNA was extracted with DNase-treated RNeasy Micro or Mini kits, with the choice depending on cell number. To prevent cross-contamination, each cell subset was processed individually, whereas patient and healthy donor samples were processed jointly. The immunoSEQ multiplex PCR was used to amplify TCRB sequences from cDNA, yielding 87-bp fragments that span the CDR3 region. The amplicons were sequenced using the Illumina HiSeq platform. As for the authors' bioinformatics: PCR bias was computationally corrected using synthetic template baselines, reads within Hamming distance 2 were collapsed, and singletons that could not be merged were discarded. Reads were aligned against IMGT to assign V, D and J genes, CDR3 length and insertions or deletions at six rearrangement sites. Within each subset, clonotype counts were normalized to sorted cell number, and only after that were true diversity and Gini coefficients computed with the tcR R package. The overlap coefficient, calculated on TCRB nucleotide sequences, was used to quantify repertoire sharing. Not all clones reach the TCRdb copy of this immuneACCESS table, which keeps in-frame sequences only. Checked studies attribute under half of the gap to unresolved V genes and leave the rest unexplained. V and J calls and clone size are those listed in that table; D and trimming were worked out from the DNA. The sample table lists 130,000 to 150,000 clones, less than 9% of them with a count of one. The ten largest clones add up to approximately 1.5% of the sample.

From each donor, a single peripheral blood sample of 90 to 150 mL on average was drawn into heparinised tubes. A BD FACSAria II and a panel including CD45RO, CCR7, CD25, CD127, CD95 and CD27 were used to sort naive, central memory, regulatory and stem cell-like memory CD4+ T cells. Every sorted population had a purity above 98%. PBMCs were isolated right away by Lymphoprep density gradient centrifugation and were stained directly, without culture. Samples were stained and sorted in pairs, with one healthy donor and one patient per experiment, so that batch effects were minimized. There are many counts of this clone. The clone's antigen remains unknown. No base qualities exist here, and no much larger clone lies one base off it. According to the germline V gene (reference sequence), CDR1 reads SEHNR and CDR2 reads FQNEAQ. The CDR3 runs 17 residues from the cysteine to the phenylalanine. This entry keeps only the CDR3 DNA: 51 bases, framed from base 1. The germline V and J ends show losses of 5 bases and 0 bases respectively, and no gene match explains 9 bases of the junction.

In this chain, TRBV7-9 is recombined with TRBJ2-3; TRBD2 lines up with 9 middle nucleotides. This clonotype was sampled from a woman in her 30s in good health. Sequencing used central memory CD4+ T cells from blood. The CDR3 corresponds to CASSPEPSGTSTDTQYF. DNA sequence: TGTGCCAGCAGCCCCGAGCCTAGCGGGACTAGCACAGATACGCAGTATTTT.